The clone carrying this T cell receptor (beta chain) was found many times. Its target is not known. V was trimmed by 5 bases and J by 9 bases, leaving 11 bases between them. The CDR3 sequence is 13 residues long. Per the germline V gene, CDR1 is MNHEY and CDR2 is SMNVEV (reference sequence). This record comes from a study of regulatory T cells in long-lasting Graves disease. Whole-study results and caveats: Patients with persistent disease showed a bias toward TRBV28, TRBJ1-2 and TRBJ2-5. New patients shared more than 750 public clonotypes, fewer than the 2,500 to 3,500 shared by persistent patients.

Time point: newly diagnosed GD, antithyroid drugs for less than 3 months. RNA extracted from PBMCs served as the sequencing template. Patients were from an endocrinology department in Xi'an, China. Arm-PCR of CDR3 regions and iRepertoire HTBI primers were the basis on which TCR beta libraries were built. MiXCR, applied by TCRdb to the multiplex PCR reads, yields one record per CDR3 protein. The sample records a few hundred thousand distinct CDR3 sequences, over 15% being singletons. A further study also used this sample, focusing on T cells in Graves' hyperthyroidism and ophthalmopathy.

The sequence was obtained from a man between 35 and 55 years old with Graves disease. This chain connects TRBV27 to TRBJ1-6; maybe TRBD1 (5 bases). This specimen was peripheral blood mononuclear cells (PBMCs), taken at new diagnosis, from a patient treated with antithyroid drugs. The CDR3 region is CASSLGTGSPLHF. CDR3 in DNA: TGTGCCAGCAGTCTCGGGACCGGTTCACCCCTCCACTTT.